These 3 T cell receptor beta chains share one sample of origin, sequenced in a study of beta chain features in type 1 diabetes. Sequenced material consisted of expressed TCRB transcripts (all of the isolated RNA was reverse transcribed). TCRdb's table, derived via immunoSEQ multiplex PCR, lists solely in-frame clones and lacks some. This table has 150,000 to 190,000 clones, approximately 8.1% appearing once. Sequencing was carried out using central memory CD4+ T cells from blood. These receptors all come from a man between 18 and 35 years old in good health.

This clone was seen only a few times. The chain couples TRBV7-2 to TRBJ1-1, with 8 nucleotides matching TRBD1. Looked up from germline, CDR1 is SGHTA and CDR2 is FQGNSA. The CDR3 covers 13 residues. The trim removed 0 bases at V and 7 bases at J, leaving 1 base unmatched. CDR3 coding DNA: TGTGCCAGCAGCTTAGCCGGACAGGGTGAAGCTTTCTTT. Its translation is CASSLAGQGEAFF.

This clone came up once. The chain carries TRBV30 and TRBJ1-6; no reliable D call. CDR3 size: 11 residues. Germline V gene data show CDR1 as GTSNPN and CDR2 as SVGIG (reference sequence). This CDR3 reads CASSYNSPLHF. The CDR3 DNA sequence: TGTGCGAGCTCCTATAATTCACCCCTCCACTTT.

The V call is TRBV7-2, the J call TRBJ2-3, with 9 bases aligning to TRBD1. With 4 bases clipped from V and 2 bases from J, the junction kept 1 base outside the gene matches. Germline V gene data show CDR1 as SGHTA and CDR2 as FQGNSA. The CDR3 length is 14 residues. CDR3 amino acids: CASSWDRATDTQYF. CDR3 DNA sequence: TGTGCCAGCAGCTGGGACAGGGCCACAGATACGCAGTATTTT. The full variable domain, its missing parts supplied by reference TRBV7-2 and TRBJ2-3, is GAGVSQSPSNKVTEKGKDVELRCDPISGHTALYWYRQSLGQGLEFLIYFQGNSAPDKSGLPSDRFSAERTGGSVSTLTIQRTQQEDSAVYLCASSWDRATDTQYFGPGTRLTVL.